The text below deals with one T cell receptor beta chain. The antigen remains unidentified. This record comes from a study of beta chain features in type 1 diabetes. Looking at the study overall: Across the samples, roughly 98,000,000 sorted cells were examined in total.

Purity of each sorted population was above 95%. Between the trimmed V and J ends, which lost 1 base and 7 bases, there was a span of 11 bases. The germline CDR1 and CDR2 sequences are SGHRS and YFSETQ. The CDR3 has 13 residues. Study-level points and caveats: The study found that naive, central memory and Treg TCRB repertoires appeared more similar in patients than in healthy donors. Moderate yet significant TCRB CDR3 shortening was seen in Type 1 diabetes patients in all four CD4+ subsets.

The isolated RNA, all of it, was reverse transcribed, so expressed TCRB transcripts were what got sequenced. The method was immunoSEQ multiplex PCR; TCRdb's version includes in-frame clones alone and lacks a portion of them. Here the sample spans nearly 700,000 clones, over 10% being singletons. The TCR originated in a man aged 18 to 30 with type 1 diabetes. The rearrangement joins TRBV5-1 to TRBJ1-2, with D uncertain. The sequenced sample consisted of naive CD4+ T cells from blood. The DNA for the CDR3 is TGCGCCAGCAGCTTGAACGAGGGAAGTGGCTACACCTTC. Its protein is CASSLNEGSGYTF.